These 29 T cell receptor beta chains were all obtained from the same sample, sequenced in a study of radiotherapy plus CTLA-4 blockade in lung cancer. Sequencing used immunoSEQ multiplex PCR; TCRdb keeps in-frame clones, though not all of them. Among around 110,000 clones listed, about 87% were seen once. The source was peripheral blood, collected from a patient treated with radiotherapy plus ipilimumab. The receptors derive from a human donor with non-small cell lung cancer that progressed on radiotherapy plus ipilimumab.

The chain recombines TRBV27 with TRBJ2-1, with D tentatively TRBD2 (7 bases). The CDR3 spans 14 residues. Per germline, CDR1 MNHEY and CDR2 SMNVEV (reference sequence). V dropped 4 bases and J dropped 7 bases, with 14 bases sitting between them. The CDR3 coding sequence is TGTGCCAGCAGTTCCCGGGGGGCGGGTAATGAGCAGTTCTTC. Translated, it gives CASSSRGAGNEQFF.

The rearrangement links TRBV29-1 to TRBJ2-3, with 8 bases matching TRBD1. The germline CDR1 and CDR2 sequences are SQVTM and ANQGSEA. This CDR3 has 16 amino acids. The J segment lost 3 bases and the V segment lost 1 base, leaving 9 bases of the junction unmatched. CDR3 sequence (DNA): TGCAGCGTTGAAGGCCTCCTTGGACAGGGAACAGATACGCAGTATTTT. Its protein is CSVEGLLGQGTDTQYF.

Worth noting for this clone: This CDR3 is also generated by other DNA sequences in the sample. The chain recombines TRBV5-1 with TRBJ2-2, with 9 positions matching TRBD1. From germline, CDR1 is SGHRS and CDR2 YFSETQ. The CDR3 has 15 amino acids. Losses at the gene ends were 4 bases for V and 3 bases for J; bases not matched to a gene: 4. CDR3 in amino acids: CASSLDRGDTGELFF. The CDR3 DNA reads TGCGCCAGCAGCCTGGACAGGGGAGACACCGGGGAGCTGTTTTTT.

The gene calls are TRBV10-2 and TRBJ2-5, with 10 bases that match TRBD2. The V gene's germline CDR1 is WSHSY and CDR2 SAAADI. The CDR3 extends over 15 amino acids. The trim removed 9 bases at V and 4 bases at J, leaving 11 bases unmatched. CDR3 protein: CASHQPTSGIETQYF. In DNA, the CDR3 is TGCGCCAGTCACCAACCTACTAGCGGGATAGAGACCCAGTACTTC.

The V and J genes are TRBV2 and TRBJ2-1; 9 bases map to TRBD2. With V trimmed by 1 base and J by 10 bases, 8 bases remained unmatched. Germline V gives CDR1 SNHLY, CDR2 FYNNEI. CDR3 length: 15 amino acids. CDR3 sequence (DNA): TGTGCCAGCAGTGAAGTGGTTAGCGGGAGCGGAGAGCAGTTCTTC. Its protein product is CASSEVVSGSGEQFF.

This chain connects TRBV21-1 to TRBJ1-2. TRBV21-1 is a listed pseudogene. The CDR3 has 15 amino acids. The CDR3 is CASSKGREGSYGYTF. The CDR3 DNA is TGTGCCAGCAGCAAAGGCCGTGAGGGAAGCTATGGCTACACCTTC.

The chain uses TRBV5-6 and TRBJ2-7; D call uncertain. Trimming pared 0 bases from V and 1 base from J, leaving 5 bases between. There are 13 residues in the CDR3. Germline V gene lookup returns CDR1 SGHDT and CDR2 YYEEEE. The CDR3 sequence: CASSLGRSYEQYF. Written as DNA, the CDR3 is TGTGCCAGCAGCTTGGGTAGATCCTACGAGCAGTACTTC.

This clone appeared once. The rearrangement joins TRBV7-3 to TRBJ1-1; D perhaps matches TRBD1 (6 bases). The CDR3 contains 14 residues. Germline CDR1 and CDR2: SGHTA and FQGTGA. V lost 2 bases, J lost 0 bases, and 7 bases lay in between. CDR3 coding DNA: TGTGCCAGCAGCTTAGGGGGCCTGAACACTGAAGCTTTCTTT. This encodes CASSLGGLNTEAFF.

V and J are TRBV4-2 and TRBJ2-5; D is uncertain. TRBJ2-7 explains the end of the DNA better; the J call may be wrong. Germline lookup yields CDR1 LGHNA and CDR2 YNFKEQ. CDR3 length: 13 residues. The CDR3 sequence is CASSPGPLYEQYF. Here the CDR3 DNA reads TGTGCCAGCAGCCCAGGCCCCCTCTACGAGCAGTACTTC.

The V gene is TRBV5-1, the J gene TRBJ2-1; D might be TRBD2 (5 bases). There are 13 residues in the CDR3. V dropped 4 bases and J dropped 10 bases, with 15 bases sitting between them. In germline, CDR1 is SGHRS, CDR2 YFSETQ. This CDR3 reads CASSAADRSEQFF. CDR3 DNA sequence: TGCGCCAGCAGCGCAGCGGATCGATCCGAGCAGTTCTTC.

J is TRBJ1-1 and V is TRBV7-9, with D perhaps matching TRBD1 (6 bases). Trimming shortened V by 5 bases and J by 2 bases, and 15 bases separated the two germline ends. The CDR3 has 15 residues. Germline CDR1 is SEHNR and CDR2 is FQNEAQ (reference sequence). DNA of the CDR3: TGTGCCAGCAGCCCACAGGCGGGGGCAAACACTGAAGCTTTCTTT. Protein product: CASSPQAGANTEAFF.

V is TRBV2 and J is TRBJ2-1; D not certain. Germline CDR1 SNHLY, CDR2 FYNNEI. This CDR3 spans 14 amino acids. The V and J ends lost 3 bases and 5 bases respectively, with 11 bases between them. The CDR3 here is CASSERRVNNEQFF. The CDR3, as DNA: TGTGCCAGCAGTGAGAGAAGGGTTAACAATGAGCAGTTCTTC. Combining the CDR3 with reference TRBV2 and TRBJ2-1 gives the whole variable domain EPEVTQTPSHQVTQMGQEVILRCVPISNHLYFYWYRQILGQKVEFLVSFYNNEISEKSEIFDDQFSVERPDGSNFTLKIRSTKLEDSAMYFCASSERRVNNEQFFGPGTRLTVL.

This clone was found once. V is TRBV29-1 and J is TRBJ2-1; weak D call: TRBD2 (6 bases). CDR1 and CDR2 from the germline V gene are SQVTM and ANQGSEA. This CDR3 has 14 residues. V lost 5 bases, J lost 0 bases, and 11 bases lay in between. The CDR3 DNA follows: TGCAGCGTTCGAACGACTAGCTCCTACAATGAGCAGTTCTTC. This codes for CSVRTTSSYNEQFF.

This clone was seen only once. The chain links TRBV15 to TRBJ1-1; D remains unclear. V dropped 0 bases and J dropped 4 bases, with 6 bases sitting between them. In germline, CDR1 is LNHNV, CDR2 YYDKDF (reference sequence). The CDR3 consists of 13 residues. The CDR3 sequence is CATSRDLLTEAFF. The DNA of the CDR3 is TGTGCCACCAGCAGAGATCTCCTCACTGAAGCTTTCTTT.

The V call is TRBV9, the J call TRBJ1-5; no reliable D call. Trimming removed 2 bases from V and 5 bases from J, with 11 bases in between. The CDR3 has 14 residues. CDR1 and CDR2 from the germline V gene are SGDLS and YYNGEE. The CDR3 reads CASSVGLGDQPQHF. As DNA, the CDR3 is TGTGCCAGCAGCGTCGGACTCGGAGATCAGCCCCAGCATTTT.

The rearrangement uses TRBV5-1 and TRBJ2-3, with D maybe TRBD2 (7 bases). Deletions cut 6 bases from V and 5 bases from J, with 13 bases between. Germline V gene sequence: CDR1 SGHRS, CDR2 YFSETQ. The CDR3 has 13 residues. The CDR3 DNA is TGCGCCAGCACGGGGGGCTGGGTAGATACGCAGTATTTT. Its protein product is CASTGGWVDTQYF.

The gene calls are TRBV9 and TRBJ2-2, with 7 bases fitting TRBD2. The CDR3 has 16 amino acids. V dropped 3 bases and J dropped 4; count of bases not matched to a gene: 9. The germline CDR1 and CDR2 sequences are SGDLS and YYNGEE. The chain's CDR3 is CASSETSWIATGELFF. The CDR3 region has the DNA TGTGCCAGCAGCGAGACTAGCTGGATAGCCACCGGGGAGCTGTTTTTT.

The chain uses TRBV6-5 and TRBJ1-1; D is undetermined. The V gene's germline CDR1 is MNHEY and CDR2 SVGAGI. The CDR3 has 15 residues. Trimming removed 5 bases at V and 10 bases at J, with 23 bases between. This chain's CDR3 is CASSAPGRPAGRAFF. Written as DNA, the CDR3 is TGTGCCAGCAGTGCTCCGGGTCGGCCGGCGGGGAGAGCTTTCTTT.

This chain connects TRBV6-4 to TRBJ2-5, with a tentative D call TRBD2 (6 bases). The germline V gene has CDR1 MRHNA and CDR2 SNTAGT. Trimming stripped 5 bases from V and 2 bases from J, with 15 bases between. There are 15 residues in the CDR3. The CDR3 reads CASSTHRLEQETQYF. In DNA form, the CDR3 reads TGTGCCAGCAGTACCCATAGACTAGAGCAAGAGACCCAGTACTTC.

The chain combines TRBV18 with TRBJ2-7; D is uncertain. V was shortened by 8 bases and J by 4 bases, with 21 bases between the two germline ends. CDR3 length: 15 residues. Germline V CDR1 and CDR2: KGHSH, LQKENI. The DNA for the CDR3 is TGTGCCAGCACTCGTGAGGCCCACATGGCTTACGAGCAGTACTTC. Translation gives CASTREAHMAYEQYF.

The chain employs TRBV6-1 and TRBJ2-1; D is perhaps TRBD2 (6 bases). The CDR3 loop spans 14 amino acids. Deletions cut 7 bases from V and 5 bases from J, with 15 bases between. The V gene's germline CDR1 is MNHNS and CDR2 SASEGT. This CDR3 is CASKPGLLDNEQFF. For the CDR3, the DNA is TGTGCCAGCAAACCGGGACTTCTTGACAATGAGCAGTTCTTC.

CDR3 region: CASSSIGTANTEAFF. The CDR3 DNA reads TGTGCCAGCAGTTCAATCGGGACGGCGAACACTGAAGCTTTCTTT. J is TRBJ1-1 and V is TRBV27, with D possibly matching TRBD1 (5 bases). The germline CDR1 and CDR2 sequences are MNHEY and SMNVEV (reference sequence). The CDR3 runs 15 residues. Trimming shortened V by 4 bases and J by 1 base, and 13 bases separated the two germline ends.

V and J are TRBV5-5 and TRBJ1-3; 8 bases fit TRBD1. Germline trimming cut 2 bases from V and 4 bases from J; bases unmatched to any gene: 5. Germline V gene sequence: CDR1 SGHKS, CDR2 YYEKEE (reference sequence). The CDR3 is made up of 15 amino acids. DNA for the CDR3: TGTGCCAGCAGCTTTCAGGGGGCGGACGGAAACACCATATATTTT. Translating gives CASSFQGADGNTIYF.

The V call is TRBV18, the J call TRBJ2-1, with TRBD2 matching over 13 bases. Germline V CDR1 and CDR2: KGHSH, LQKENI. Losses at the gene ends were 4 bases for V and 4 bases for J; bases not matched to a gene: 7. This CDR3 has 17 amino acids. CDR3 sequence (DNA): TGTGCCAGCTCACGTCTACTAGCGGGAGGGAGATACAATGAGCAGTTCTTC. Translation: CASSRLLAGGRYNEQFF.

The V and J genes are TRBV12-5 and TRBJ1-1, with a weak D call TRBD1 (5 bases). Trimming stripped 5 bases from V and 3 bases from J, with 16 bases between. CDR3 size: 15 residues. The germline V gene has CDR1 LGHNT and CDR2 FRNRAP. The chain's CDR3 is CASGPVRAGYTEAFF. The CDR3 DNA is TGTGCTAGTGGTCCGGTCAGGGCGGGATACACTGAAGCTTTCTTT.

The J gene is TRBJ2-3, the V gene TRBV9, with D hard to call. Germline CDR1 and CDR2: SGDLS and YYNGEE. Trimming pared 4 bases from V and 0 bases from J, leaving 21 bases between. This CDR3 has 18 residues. CDR3 residues: CASSPQVSAVLSTDTQYF. CDR3 sequence (DNA): TGTGCCAGCAGCCCCCAAGTCAGTGCAGTCTTAAGCACAGATACGCAGTATTTT. Full variable domain (missing parts from reference TRBV9 and TRBJ2-3): DSGVTQTPKHLITATGQRVTLRCSPRSGDLSVYWYQQSLDQGLQFLIQYYNGEERAKGNILERFSAQQFPDLHSELNLSSLELGDSALYFCASSPQVSAVLSTDTQYFGPGTRLTVL.

The chain couples TRBV10-2 to TRBJ2-3; D not certain. The CDR3 runs 13 residues. Germline values: CDR1 WSHSY, CDR2 SAAADI. V dropped 3 bases and J dropped 14 bases, with 18 bases sitting between them. This CDR3 reads CASSERIWFKLYF. For the CDR3, the DNA is TGCGCCAGCAGTGAAAGAATTTGGTTCAAGCTGTATTTT.

Here the CDR3 DNA reads TGCGCCAGCAGCTCGACAGGGGCTCAAGAGACCCAGTACTTC. It yields the protein CASSSTGAQETQYF. This chain connects TRBV5-1 to TRBJ2-5; TRBD1 agrees at 8 bases. Germline CDR1 SGHRS, CDR2 YFSETQ. This CDR3 is 14 amino acids long. The V gene end was trimmed by 3 bases and the J gene end by 2 bases; junction bases not matched to a gene: 3.

The chain is built from TRBV7-8 and TRBJ1-1; D might be TRBD1 (6 bases). The CDR3 runs 13 residues. Germline CDR1 reads SGHVS; CDR2 reads FQNEAQ. The V and J ends lost 4 bases and 12 bases respectively, with 18 bases between them. The CDR3 sequence: CASSSSGGGRSFF. In DNA, the CDR3 is TGTGCCAGCAGCTCATCGGGAGGGGGTAGGTCTTTCTTT.